These 6 T cell receptor beta chains originate from one sample sequenced in a study of T cells expressing NK-cell markers. No DNA is given; TCRdb re-called the 5' RACE reads and lists each CDR3 protein once. The table counts about 460,000 distinct CDR3 sequences; approximately 1.4% lies in the top ten. The source material was blood T cells: a sorted CD56 or NKG2C T cell subset, CD4+ or CD8+ T cells, or bulk PBMC T cells (not recorded which). Receptors were obtained from a woman between 45 and 65 years old in good health.

The V gene is TRBV5-6, the J gene TRBJ2-7; the TRBD2 assignment by TCRdb is unverifiable without DNA. The CDR3 has 13 amino acids. The V gene's germline CDR1 is SGHDT and CDR2 YYEEEE. CDR3 loop: CASSGRGLREQYF.

CDR3 protein: CSVSARTSGEQYF. This rearrangement joins TRBV29-1 to TRBJ2-7; TCRdb returns TRBD2, unconfirmable since there is no DNA. This CDR3 comprises 13 residues. Germline lookup yields CDR1 SQVTM and CDR2 ANQGSEA.

V is TRBV20-1 and J is TRBJ1-3. In germline, CDR1 is DFQATT, CDR2 SNEGSKA (reference sequence). The CDR3 is made up of 11 amino acids. The CDR3 sequence is CSADYGNTIYF.

The genes are TRBV9 and TRBJ2-1; the TCRdb call, TRBD1, lacks DNA for checking. The CDR3 covers 14 residues. Germline CDR1 reads SGDLS; CDR2 reads YYNGEE. The chain's CDR3 is CASSVVWGGNEQFF. The variable domain in full, completed from reference TRBV9 and TRBJ2-1, reads DSGVTQTPKHLITATGQRVTLRCSPRSGDLSVYWYQQSLDQGLQFLIQYYNGEERAKGNILERFSAQQFPDLHSELNLSSLELGDSALYFCASSVVWGGNEQFFGPGTRLTVL.

The chain links TRBV24-1 to TRBJ2-3. The CDR3 spans 15 residues. CDR1 is KGHDR and CDR2 is SFDVKD in the germline V gene. Here the CDR3 reads CATSEASDGTDTQYF.

V gene TRBV11-1 combines with J gene TRBJ2-3; absent DNA, TCRdb's TRBD2 call cannot be checked. Germline loops: CDR1 SGHAT, CDR2 FQDESV (reference sequence). This CDR3 is 15 amino acids long. The CDR3 reads CASSLAPGRAGTQYF.